These 22 T cell receptor beta chains were all obtained from the same sample, sequenced in a study of blood T cell repertoires in COVID-19. TCRdb keeps only in-frame clones here, not all; method: immunoSEQ multiplex PCR. The table includes around 60,000 clones, over 70% detected once. Sequencing used peripheral blood. These receptors were taken from a human donor in a cohort sampled during active COVID-19.

In DNA, the CDR3 is TGTGCCAGCTCACCAAAACAGGGTAGACTTGGGGCCAACGTCCTGACTTTC. This gives the protein CASSPKQGRLGANVLTF. The rearrangement uses TRBV18 and TRBJ2-6; D may be TRBD1 (6 bases). This CDR3 comprises 17 residues. The germline V gene has CDR1 KGHSH and CDR2 LQKENI. V was trimmed by 2 bases and J by 3 bases, leaving 14 bases between them.

This clone has a single count. The J gene is TRBJ2-7, the V gene TRBV3-1 (or the pseudogene TRBV3-2); 7 bases map to TRBD2. CDR1 and CDR2 from the germline V gene are LGHDT and YNNKEL (reference sequence). CDR3 length: 13 residues. After removal of 4 bases from V and 2 bases from J, the junction contained 2 bases not matched to a gene. This CDR3 is CASSRGGTYEQYF. CDR3 DNA sequence: TGTGCCAGCAGCCGGGGGGGAACCTACGAGCAGTACTTC.

There are a few counts of this clone. The rearrangement links TRBV3-1 (or the pseudogene TRBV3-2) to TRBJ2-7; 7 nucleotides align to TRBD1. The CDR3 has 16 amino acids. Unmatched junction bases numbered 11, after V lost 6 bases and J lost 0 bases. Germline loops: CDR1 LGHDT, CDR2 YNNKEL (reference sequence). CDR3 DNA: TGTGCCAGCAGGCCGACCGGGACAGCCAACTCCTACGAGCAGTACTTC. It translates to CASRPTGTANSYEQYF.

This clone showed up just once. The chain combines TRBV19 with TRBJ1-4; 9 bases line up with TRBD1. V was pared by 6 bases and J by 8 bases, with 7 bases of the junction left unmatched. This CDR3 is 14 amino acids long. Germline V CDR1 and CDR2: LNHDA, SQIVND (reference sequence). CDR3 sequence reads: CASSTQGAREKLFF. The CDR3 nucleotides are TGTGCCAGTAGCACACAGGGGGCGCGGGAAAAACTGTTTTTT.

This chain links TRBV23-1 with TRBJ1-3, with D hard to call. TRBV23-1 is designated an ORF whose function remains uncertain. CDR3 length: 14 residues. V was trimmed by 9 bases and J by 1 base, leaving 13 bases between them. The CDR3 coding sequence is TGCGCCAGTCCGGGAGACGCTTCTGGAAACACCATATATTTT. This translates into CASPGDASGNTIYF.

This rearrangement joins TRBV2 to TRBJ2-7, with no clear D. The V end was cut by 2 bases, the J end by 6 bases, with 14 bases between. Germline V gene lookup returns CDR1 SNHLY and CDR2 FYNNEI. The CDR3 has 14 residues. CDR3: CASSESPRSGEQYF. The CDR3 DNA reads as TGTGCCAGCAGTGAAAGTCCGAGGAGTGGCGAGCAGTACTTC.

Regarding this clone: One end of the junction is discordant with germline, which a read error may explain. The chain uses TRBV6-2 or TRBV6-3 and TRBJ2-3; D not resolved. This CDR3 spans 14 amino acids. Germline V gives CDR1 MNHEY, CDR2 SVGEGT. The CDR3 nucleotides read TGTGCCAGCAGCTACTATATCCAGACAGATACGCAGTATTTT. Translated, it gives CASSYYIQTDTQYF.

This chain links TRBV18 with TRBJ2-7; TRBD1 matches at 9 bases. CDR1 KGHSH and CDR2 LQKENI come from the germline V gene. V lost 3 bases, J lost 0 bases, and 3 bases stayed unmatched. The CDR3 runs 15 residues. The CDR3 reads CASSPDRGTSYEQYF. In DNA, the CDR3 is TGTGCCAGCTCACCGGACAGGGGCACCTCCTACGAGCAGTACTTC.

With respect to this clone: Other DNA sequences in this specimen translate into the identical CDR3. This chain connects TRBV6-5 to TRBJ1-2, with D tentatively TRBD1 (5 bases). V was pared by 6 bases and J by 2 bases, with 7 bases between. The CDR3 length is 12 residues. CDR1 and CDR2 from the germline V gene are MNHEY and SVGAGI. The DNA of the CDR3 is TGTGCCAGCAGGCAGGGCAACTATGGCTACACCTTC. Translated, it gives CASRQGNYGYTF.

This chain uses TRBV11-3 with TRBJ2-1; the match to TRBD1 covers 9 bases. After removal of 5 bases from V and 8 bases from J, the junction contained 10 bases not matched to a gene. The CDR3 extends over 15 amino acids. Looked up from germline, CDR1 is SGHNT and CDR2 is YENEEA. CDR3 coding DNA: TGTGCCAGCAGCCTTCGGGGGACAGGGCCGTATGAGCAGTTCTTC. Protein sequence: CASSLRGTGPYEQFF.

This chain links TRBV4-1 with TRBJ2-7; D is possibly TRBD2 (6 bases). V shed 1 base and J shed 4 bases, with 11 bases lying between them. The CDR3 is made up of 14 amino acids. Per germline, CDR1 MGHRA and CDR2 YSYEKL. CDR3 region: CASSQGTSHYEQYF. CDR3 nucleotides: TGCGCCAGCAGCCAAGGAACTAGCCATTACGAGCAGTACTTC.

This sequence joins TRBV3-1 (or the pseudogene TRBV3-2) and TRBJ2-1; TRBD2 aligns across 11 bases. Trimming removed 4 bases from V and 15 bases from J; junction bases left unmatched: 8. Germline V CDR1 and CDR2: LGHDT, YNNKEL (reference sequence). The CDR3 is 13 residues long. The CDR3 reads CASSLGTSGTGFF. In DNA, the CDR3 is TGTGCCAGCAGCCTCGGGACTAGCGGTACGGGGTTCTTC.

This rearrangement joins TRBV27 to TRBJ2-1; 9 nucleotides line up with TRBD2. The CDR3 loop spans 16 amino acids. The germline V gene encodes CDR1 MNHEY and CDR2 SMNVEV (reference sequence). Germline trimming cut 3 bases from V and 8 bases from J; bases unmatched to any gene: 11. CDR3 in amino acids: CASSFSGGGGAYEQFF. CDR3 bases: TGTGCCAGCAGTTTTAGCGGCGGCGGGGGGGCTTATGAGCAGTTCTTC.

The chain carries TRBV7-9 and TRBJ1-4, with TRBD1 matching 10 bases. V lost 3 bases to trimming and J lost 8 bases; unmatched junction nucleotides: 6. Germline CDR1 is SEHNR and CDR2 is FQNEAQ (reference sequence). This CDR3 has 15 residues. The CDR3, as DNA: TGTGCCAGCAGCTTGCAGACAGGGGGCGCCGAAAAACTGTTTTTT. Translating it yields CASSLQTGGAEKLFF.

A single count supports this clone. This chain uses TRBV9 with TRBJ2-1, with 8 bases that match TRBD2. The CDR3 is 20 residues long. V was pared by 4 bases and J by 4 bases, with 22 bases of the junction left unmatched. Germline V gives CDR1 SGDLS, CDR2 YYNGEE. The CDR3 protein is CASSPRSRWRGVAAYNEQFF. In DNA form, the CDR3 reads TGTGCCAGCAGCCCCCGTAGTCGTTGGCGGGGGGTAGCGGCTTACAATGAGCAGTTCTTC.

This sequence joins TRBV3-1 (or the pseudogene TRBV3-2) and TRBJ1-5; D remains unclear. The germline V and J ends were trimmed by 0 bases and 7 bases, with 10 bases remaining between them. The CDR3 spans 14 residues. Germline CDR1 is LGHDT and CDR2 is YNNKEL (reference sequence). The CDR3 reads CASSQDVGVQPQHF. CDR3 sequence (DNA): TGTGCCAGCAGCCAAGATGTCGGGGTGCAGCCCCAGCATTTT.

This chain connects TRBV19 to TRBJ2-7; TRBD2 might be the D (5 bases). This CDR3 is built from 13 residues. Germline V gene sequence: CDR1 LNHDA, CDR2 SQIVND (reference sequence). V lost 3 bases to trimming and J lost 2 bases, with 8 bases between them. The CDR3 reads CASSIGEAYEQYF. In nucleotides, the CDR3 is TGTGCCAGTAGTATCGGGGAAGCCTACGAGCAGTACTTC.

The V and J genes are TRBV9 and TRBJ2-3; D might be TRBD1 (5 bases). V lost 0 bases, J lost 2 bases, and 10 bases lay in between. The CDR3 loop spans 15 amino acids. Germline CDR1 reads SGDLS; CDR2 reads YYNGEE. The CDR3 protein is CASSVARGPTDTQYF. The CDR3, as DNA: TGTGCCAGCAGCGTAGCAAGGGGCCCCACAGATACGCAGTATTTT.

The chain recombines TRBV19 with TRBJ1-4, with 11 nucleotides matching TRBD1. V shed 6 bases and J 5 bases; nucleotides not matched to a gene: 2. Germline loops: CDR1 LNHDA, CDR2 SQIVND (reference sequence). This CDR3 has 14 residues. The CDR3 loop is CASRGQGGNEKLFF. The DNA of the CDR3 is TGTGCCAGTAGGGGACAGGGGGGAAATGAAAAACTGTTTTTT.

V gene TRBV12-3 or TRBV12-4 combines with J gene TRBJ1-1; D is unclear. The CDR3 has 13 residues. V lost 1 base and J 2 bases, leaving 5 bases between the germline ends. Here the CDR3 reads CASSLVANTEAFF. DNA of the CDR3: TGTGCCAGCAGTTTAGTGGCAAACACTGAAGCTTTCTTT.

The chain is built from TRBV27 and TRBJ2-7; maybe TRBD1 (5 bases). This CDR3 comprises 13 residues. Germline V CDR1 and CDR2: MNHEY, SMNVEV (reference sequence). The V end lost 6 bases, the J end lost 3 bases, and 12 bases lay between the germline ends. CDR3: CASSAGAFYEQYF. The CDR3 bases are TGTGCCAGCAGCGCTGGGGCCTTCTACGAGCAGTACTTC.

This rearrangement joins TRBV9 to TRBJ1-6; D unresolved. Germline CDR1 reads SGDLS; CDR2 reads YYNGEE. CDR3 length: 14 residues. Trimming took off 4 bases at V and 7 bases at J, with 12 bases between the two ends. The CDR3 DNA sequence: TGTGCCAGCAGCCCACAGAGTGGGAATTCACCCCTCCACTTT. Residues: CASSPQSGNSPLHF.